A single sample is the source of the 14 T cell receptor beta chains below, sequenced in a study of T-cell memory formation after mild COVID-19. TCRdb re-called the 5' RACE reads through MiXCR, storing one row per CDR3 protein. Here the sample spans 450,000 or so distinct CDR3 sequences, around 19% being singletons. The source material was PBMCs or a T cell subset sorted from them (not recorded which). These receptors all stem from an adult woman who had mild COVID-19 (a few samples of this study predate the infection). Cell type and time point are not known.

The chain joins TRBV12-3 or TRBV12-4 to TRBJ2-3; unclear D gene. The CDR3 runs 13 residues. The ends were cut back, 7 bases at V and 5 bases at J, with 13 bases in the middle. The CDR3 DNA reads as TGTGCCAGCACCACAATGGGGTTAGATACGCAGTATTTT. It yields the protein CASTTMGLDTQYF.

This clonotype was detected only a few times. The J gene is TRBJ2-3, the V gene TRBV30; D call uncertain. The CDR3 consists of 13 residues. V lost 0 bases to trimming and J lost 5 bases, with 9 bases between them. Germline V gives CDR1 GTSNPN, CDR2 SVGIG (reference sequence). CDR3: CAWSVMVGDTQYF. DNA for the CDR3: TGTGCCTGGAGTGTCATGGTGGGAGATACGCAGTATTTT.

CDR3 sequence reads: CAISEGQDNYGYTF. CDR3 nucleotides: TGTGCCATCAGTGAAGGGCAAGATAACTATGGCTACACCTTC. This chain uses TRBV10-3 with TRBJ1-2; D remains unclear. Per germline, CDR1 ENHRY and CDR2 SYGVKD. The V end lost 3 bases, the J end lost 1 base, and 9 bases lay between the germline ends. The CDR3 runs 14 residues.

This clonotype came up a few times. The chain has TRBV5-5 and TRBJ2-3, with TRBD2 matching 10 bases. Germline assignment: CDR1 SGHKS and CDR2 YYEKEE (reference sequence). Trimming removed 2 bases from V and 5 bases from J; junction bases left unmatched: 8. This CDR3 comprises 16 residues. The CDR3 region has the DNA TGTGCCAGCAGCTTAAGGTGGGCTAGCGGGAGAGATACGCAGTATTTT. It specifies CASSLRWASGRDTQYF.

This chain joins TRBV20-1 and TRBJ2-2; D gene ambiguous. CDR3 length: 11 amino acids. In germline, CDR1 is DFQATT, CDR2 SNEGSKA (reference sequence). V lost 5 bases and J lost 2, with 3 bases in between. This CDR3 is CSAHNTGELFF. The CDR3 DNA is TGCAGTGCTCATAACACCGGGGAGCTGTTTTTT.

This clonotype was seen more than once but under ten times. This chain connects TRBV24-1 to TRBJ2-3, with 9 bases identical to TRBD2. This CDR3 is built from 16 residues. V trimming: 1 base; J trimming: 1 base; junction bases outside the gene matches: 2. In germline, CDR1 is KGHDR, CDR2 SFDVKD. CDR3 in DNA: TGTGCCACCAGTGATTTTCCTAGCGGGGGCACAGATACGCAGTATTTT. Translating gives CATSDFPSGGTDTQYF.

This rearrangement joins TRBV7-3 to TRBJ2-3, with a weak D call TRBD1 (6 bases). CDR3 size: 15 residues. CDR1 and CDR2 (germline): SGHTA, FQGTGA. V lost 5 bases to trimming and J lost 4 bases, with 16 bases between them. The DNA of the CDR3 is TGTGCCAGCAGCGACCCGACAGGCAGCGCAGATACGCAGTATTTT. Its protein product is CASSDPTGSADTQYF. Full variable domain (outside the CDR3, taken from reference TRBV7-3 and TRBJ2-3): GAGVSQTPSNKVTEKGKYVELRCDPISGHTALYWYRQSLGQGPEFLIYFQGTGAADDSGLPNDRFFAVRPEGSVSTLKIQRTERGDSAVYLCASSDPTGSADTQYFGPGTRLTVL.

The chain employs TRBV27 and TRBJ1-1, with D possibly matching TRBD1 (5 bases). This CDR3 is built from 15 residues. Trimming left V 6 bases short and J 5 bases short, with 19 bases between. In germline, CDR1 is MNHEY, CDR2 SMNVEV (reference sequence). CDR3 sequence: CASSPTVGGGTEAFF. CDR3 sequence (DNA): TGTGCCAGCAGCCCAACGGTGGGGGGAGGAACTGAAGCTTTCTTT.

The rearrangement joins TRBV18 to TRBJ2-7; TRBD1 matches at 10 bases. This CDR3 spans 15 amino acids. V was clipped by 3 bases and J by 3 bases; unmatched bases: 5. The germline gives CDR1 KGHSH, CDR2 LQKENI. The CDR3: CASSPGQGTYYEQYF. CDR3 coding DNA: TGTGCCAGCTCACCGGGACAGGGGACCTACTACGAGCAGTACTTC.

This clonotype was counted between two and nine times. The chain joins TRBV12-3 or TRBV12-4 to TRBJ1-2; D gene uncertain. Trimming took 3 bases from V and 2 from J, leaving 10 bases between them. This CDR3 has 14 residues. The CDR3 bases are TGTGCCAGCAGTTTGCGGCTTCCCAACTATGGCTACACCTTC. Residues: CASSLRLPNYGYTF.

CDR3 protein: CASSPLLAGPYEQYF. The CDR3 DNA reads TGTGCCAGCAGCCCTCTCCTAGCGGGTCCCTACGAGCAGTACTTC. The chain uses TRBV12-3 or TRBV12-4 and TRBJ2-7; 8 bases agree with TRBD2. V was clipped by 6 bases and J by 2 bases; unmatched bases: 9. The CDR3 covers 15 residues.

The V and J genes are TRBV5-4 and TRBJ2-7; D is perhaps TRBD2 (6 bases). Per the germline V gene, CDR1 is SGHNT and CDR2 is YYREEE (reference sequence). The V end was cut by 1 base, the J end by 6 bases, with 14 bases between. The CDR3 has 14 amino acids. CDR3 DNA: TGTGCCAGCAGCTTGCCGGGGGACGTCCGCGAGCAGTACTTC. Translated: CASSLPGDVREQYF.

This clonotype has at least ten counts. The chain links TRBV7-9 to TRBJ2-2; D possibly corresponds to TRBD1 (6 bases). CDR3 length equals 14 residues. Deletions cut 5 bases from V and 1 base from J, with 8 bases between. Per germline, CDR1 SEHNR and CDR2 FQNEAQ (reference sequence). The CDR3 is CASSRGQNTGELFF. The CDR3 DNA is TGTGCCAGCAGCCGGGGACAGAACACCGGGGAGCTGTTTTTT.

This chain links TRBV7-2 with TRBJ2-7; no clear D gene. CDR1 is SGHTA, CDR2 FQGNSA, per germline. The CDR3 loop spans 14 amino acids. Between the trimmed V and J ends, which lost 1 base and 2 bases, there was a span of 9 bases. The CDR3 bases are TGTGCCAGCAGCTTAGGAAGCGCCACCTACGAGCAGTACTTC. It codes for CASSLGSATYEQYF.